This T cell receptor beta chain is from a study of blood T cell repertoires in COVID-19. With 7 bases clipped from V and 9 bases from J, the junction kept 11 bases outside the gene matches. The V gene's germline CDR1 is MNHEY and CDR2 SVGEGT. The CDR3 sequence is 14 residues long. Sequenced by immunoSEQ multiplex PCR; TCRdb stores in-frame clones only, minus some. This repertoire shows tens of thousands of clones, around 87% found once; its top ten account for about 15%. The TCR sequence derives from a human donor in a cohort sampled during active COVID-19. This chain joins TRBV6-2 or TRBV6-3 and TRBJ2-2; 7 nucleotides match TRBD1. The material sequenced was peripheral blood. CDR3 DNA: TGTGCCAGCACCCCCCGAGGGGGCTACAGGGAGCTGTTTTTT. This gives the protein CASTPRGGYRELFF.